This is a list of T cell receptor beta chains from one sample in a study of shared clonotypes between healthy human individuals. The assay was immunoSEQ multiplex PCR, and TCRdb's table has in-frame clones only and misses some. The repertoire holds hundreds of thousands of clones, roughly 96% seen once, with 0.25% to 0.35% in the top ten. Sequenced material: memory CD8+ T cells sorted from blood. These TCRs come from a man aged 30 to 45 in good health. The conserved cysteine and the conserved F or W are not part of the CDR3 here.

7 TRBV20-1 SARGGYT
12 TRBV7-9 ASSRQGHNNEQF
13 TRBV2 ASRAGTSGAYTQY
11 TRBV4-1 ASSQDSTDTQY
10 TRBV18 ASSPAPAGQF
13 TRBV7-3 ASSILAGGQNEQF
12 TRBV6-6 ASWGLVENTEAF
14 TRBV18 ASSLGGGESSYEQY
12 TRBV2 ASSEGVVAYEQY
11 TRBV2 ASSVLAVNEQF
13 TRBV4-1 ASSHPDAGTDTQY
17 TRBV4-1 ASSLPGTSSRGSVNEQF
12 TRBV19 ASRPLTSNNEQF
12 TRBV4-2 ASSPRSGYNEQF
13 TRBV19 ASKPPGGYNYGYT
12 TRBV30 AWTRAALNSPLH
12 TRBV10-2 ASSETTRNEKLF
13 TRBV28 ASSPPGQGAYEQY
14 TRBV5-1 ASSLAGTSGRGEQY
12 TRBV2 ASGGVLYTGELF
15 TRBV28 ASRPPFGREFQETQY
9 TRBV6-1 ASTLGDTQY
16 TRBV5-8 ASSFYRWSLGGPYGYT
12 TRBV9 ASSVGQMNTEAF
13 TRBV7-2 ASRLGQGVNYGYT
10 TRBV18 ASSPGNYGYT
15 TRBV7-9 ASSTPESVIAGYEQY
10 TRBV18 ASSSGSYEQY
12 TRBV10-3 AISEGYGNQPQH
11 TRBV29-1 SVKTGPDEKLF